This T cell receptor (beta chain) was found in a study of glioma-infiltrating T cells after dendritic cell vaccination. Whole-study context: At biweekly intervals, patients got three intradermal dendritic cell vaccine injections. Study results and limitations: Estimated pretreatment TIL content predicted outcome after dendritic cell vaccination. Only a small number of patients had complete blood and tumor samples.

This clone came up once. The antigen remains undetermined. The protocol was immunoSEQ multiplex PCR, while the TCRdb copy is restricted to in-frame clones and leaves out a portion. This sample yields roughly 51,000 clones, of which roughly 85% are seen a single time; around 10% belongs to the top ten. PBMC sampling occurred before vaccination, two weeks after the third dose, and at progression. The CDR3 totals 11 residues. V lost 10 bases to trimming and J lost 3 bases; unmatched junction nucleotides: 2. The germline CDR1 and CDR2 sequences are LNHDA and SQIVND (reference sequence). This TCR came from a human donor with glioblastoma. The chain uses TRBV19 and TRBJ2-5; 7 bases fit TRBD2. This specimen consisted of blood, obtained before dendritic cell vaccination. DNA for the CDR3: TGTGCCACGGGGGGAAAAGAGACCCAGTACTTC. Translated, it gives CATGGKETQYF.